What follows is one TCR beta chain and its context. Its matching antigen is unknown. TCRdb reanalyzed the 5' RACE reads, giving one entry per CDR3 protein sequence and no DNA. The sample holds 450,000 to 600,000 distinct CDR3 sequences. CDR3 size: 17 residues. The germline V gene has CDR1 SEHNR and CDR2 FQNEAQ (reference sequence). The sample originates from a study of T cells expressing NK-cell markers. General study results and limits: HCMV specificity was not established for the expanded NKG2C+ T cell clones. The leading position in the CD3+CD56-NKG2C+ fraction of several donors also went to these clonotypes.

The sequenced sample consisted of blood T cells: a sorted CD56 or NKG2C T cell subset, CD4+ or CD8+ T cells, or bulk PBMC T cells (not recorded which). The TCR originated in a man between 18 and 29 years old in good health. The rearrangement links TRBV7-9 to TRBJ2-1. CDR3 residues: CASSLVVGSLPNNEQFF.